These T cell receptor beta chains were read from a single sample in a study of blood T cell repertoires in COVID-19. Clones were read by immunoSEQ multiplex PCR, and TCRdb kept only the in-frame ones, dropping some. This repertoire shows tens of thousands of clones, about 90% found once; its top ten account for 2.4%. Sequencing was done on a sample of peripheral blood. Receptors originate from a middle-aged man with active COVID-19. Both conserved end residues are part of each CDR3.

V gene	J gene	CDR3 protein
TRBV12-3/TRBV12-4	TRBJ2-1	CASSGVINEQFF
TRBV27	TRBJ2-7	CASSRDSSYEQYF
TRBV5-5	TRBJ1-2	CASATSPGTMNGYTF
TRBV2	TRBJ2-7	CASSPLREQYF
TRBV19	TRBJ2-1	CASSDPGGMGTIEQFF
TRBV20-1	TRBJ2-3	CSASQGANTQYF
TRBV3-1/TRBV3-2	TRBJ2-1	CASSQASGRTNEQFF
TRBV5-4	TRBJ1-2	CASSGGQGEGYTF
TRBV5-1	TRBJ1-1	CASSLFDLGTEAFF
TRBV5-4	TRBJ2-3	CASSASGLDTQYF
TRBV6-4	TRBJ2-5	CASSDPHLGGRQETQYF
TRBV12-5	TRBJ2-7	CASGLVHRGTSGGISYEQYF
TRBV12-5	TRBJ1-4	CASGFSGRTNEKLFF
TRBV29-1	TRBJ2-7	CSVEREPYEQYF
TRBV7-6	TRBJ2-5	CASSSRTSGGEEMSQYF